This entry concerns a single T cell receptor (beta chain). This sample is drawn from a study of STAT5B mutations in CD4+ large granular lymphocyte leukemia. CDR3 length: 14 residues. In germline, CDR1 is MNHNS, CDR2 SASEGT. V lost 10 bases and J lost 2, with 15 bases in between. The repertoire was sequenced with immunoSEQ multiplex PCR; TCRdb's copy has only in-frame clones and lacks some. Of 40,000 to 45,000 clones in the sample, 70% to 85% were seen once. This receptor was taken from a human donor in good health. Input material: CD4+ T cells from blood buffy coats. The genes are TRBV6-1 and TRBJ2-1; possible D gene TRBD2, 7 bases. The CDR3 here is CATRGGGAYNEQFF. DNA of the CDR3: TGTGCCACTAGGGGGGGAGGGGCCTACAATGAGCAGTTCTTC.